A single sample is the source of the 28 T cell receptor beta chains below, sequenced in a study of blood T cell repertoires in COVID-19. Method: immunoSEQ multiplex PCR; TCRdb's copy keeps in-frame clones and lacks some. Found here are about 280,000 clones, roughly 80% of them singletons; the top ten hold 7.5% to 10%. The sample was peripheral blood. The receptors here all came from a woman aged 45-65 years who had recovered from COVID-19.

The chain recombines TRBV5-1 with TRBJ2-3; 8 bases agree with TRBD1. The V and J ends lost 4 bases and 2 bases, in that order; junction bases with no gene match: 12. CDR3 length: 17 amino acids. CDR1 SGHRS and CDR2 YFSETQ come from the germline V gene. The CDR3 DNA sequence: TGCGCCAGCAGCGTGGGCCATGGACAGGGCGTCACAGATACGCAGTATTTT. It codes for CASSVGHGQGVTDTQYF.

V gene TRBV3-1 (or the pseudogene TRBV3-2) combines with J gene TRBJ2-1; 8 bases fit TRBD2. The V gene's germline CDR1 is LGHDT and CDR2 YNNKEL (reference sequence). The V segment lost 5 bases and the J segment 8 bases; nucleotides outside the gene matches: 11. The CDR3 contains 15 residues. CDR3 coding DNA: TGTGCCAGCAGCGGGTTAAGCGGGAGAGGCGATGAGCAGTTCTTC. Its protein product is CASSGLSGRGDEQFF.

The rearrangement links TRBV6-5 to TRBJ1-1; D is undetermined. V shed 2 bases and J shed 0 bases, with 13 bases lying between them. The CDR3 contains 16 residues. Germline-derived CDR1 and CDR2 are MNHEY and SVGAGI. This chain's CDR3 is CASSYPAAGLNTEAFF. As DNA, the CDR3 is TGTGCCAGCAGTTACCCGGCAGCTGGGCTGAACACTGAAGCTTTCTTT.

This clone appeared a single time. This chain joins TRBV28 and TRBJ2-7, with TRBD1 identical over 9 bases. Germline assignment: CDR1 MDHEN and CDR2 SYDVKM. The junction had 17 bases not matched to a gene; V was cut back by 6 bases and J by 2 bases. The CDR3 contains 18 residues. The CDR3, as DNA: TGTGCCAGCAGCAGTTTAGGGGGGAGCGGGACAGGGCCCTACGAGCAGTACTTC. Translated: CASSSLGGSGTGPYEQYF.

To note about this clone: Different DNA sequences within this sample yield the same CDR3. The J gene is TRBJ1-6, the V gene TRBV6-2 or TRBV6-3, with D possibly matching TRBD1 (6 bases). Looked up from germline, CDR1 is MNHEY and CDR2 is SVGEGT. This CDR3 contains 14 residues. Deletions cut 6 bases from V and 6 bases from J, with 12 bases between. The CDR3 loop reads CASSPQGRNSPLHF. The CDR3 nucleotides are TGTGCCAGCAGCCCACAGGGACGTAATTCACCCCTCCACTTT.

The chain carries TRBV10-3 and TRBJ2-3, with TRBD2 matching 11 bases. The ends lost 6 bases at V and 3 bases at J; junction bases unmatched: 2. The CDR3 has 14 amino acids. Germline loops: CDR1 ENHRY, CDR2 SYGVKD. The CDR3, as DNA: TGTGCCATCAGACTAGCGGGGGATACAGATACGCAGTATTTT. This encodes CAIRLAGDTDTQYF.

V gene TRBV25-1 combines with J gene TRBJ2-2; TRBD2 is a possible D gene (6 bases). The germline gives CDR1 MGHDK, CDR2 SYGVNS. The CDR3 sequence is 14 residues long. The germline V and J ends were trimmed by 4 bases and 5 bases, with 11 bases remaining between them. The CDR3 coding sequence is TGTGCCAGCAGTGGATCCGGGGGTACCGGGGAGCTGTTTTTT. Translated, it gives CASSGSGGTGELFF.

With regard to this clone: Other DNA sequences in this specimen translate into the identical CDR3. This sequence joins TRBV7-2 and TRBJ2-7; a weak D match, TRBD1 (6 bases). The CDR3 spans 14 residues. In germline, CDR1 is SGHTA, CDR2 FQGNSA. The ends were cut back, 1 base at V and 0 bases at J, with 7 bases in the middle. The CDR3 sequence: CASSLVQGSYEQYF. In DNA form, the CDR3 reads TGTGCCAGCAGCTTAGTACAGGGCTCCTACGAGCAGTACTTC.

In DNA, the CDR3 is TGTGCCAGCAGTTTCCCTAGCGGGAGGGGCACAGATACGCAGTATTTT. This codes for CASSFPSGRGTDTQYF. The J gene is TRBJ2-3, the V gene TRBV6-2 or TRBV6-3, with 12 bases lining up with TRBD2. The length of the CDR3 is 16 residues. V was clipped by 4 bases and J by 1 base; unmatched bases: 3. Germline CDR1 and CDR2: MNHEY and SVGEGT.

This clone was seen more than once but under ten times. This rearrangement joins TRBV3-1 (or the pseudogene TRBV3-2) to TRBJ1-1, with 8 nucleotides matching TRBD1. V lost 10 bases to trimming and J lost 3 bases; unmatched junction nucleotides: 13. Germline CDR1 is LGHDT and CDR2 is YNNKEL (reference sequence). CDR3 length: 15 residues. Here the CDR3 reads CATAPDPTGDTEAFF. The CDR3 nucleotides read TGTGCCACCGCCCCCGATCCGACAGGGGACACTGAAGCTTTCTTT.

The J gene is TRBJ2-5, the V gene TRBV18; 11 bases are shared with TRBD2. Trimming took 4 bases from V and 4 from J; bases not matched to a gene: 5. CDR3 size: 15 residues. The germline V gene encodes CDR1 KGHSH and CDR2 LQKENI. The CDR3 DNA reads TGTGCCAGCTCACAAGCTAGCGGGAGGACAGAGACCCAGTACTTC. Encoded protein: CASSQASGRTETQYF. Full variable domain (outside the CDR3, taken from reference TRBV18 and TRBJ2-5): NAGVMQNPRHLVRRRGQEARLRCSPMKGHSHVYWYRQLPEEGLKFMVYLQKENIIDESGMPKERFSAEFPKEGPSILRIQQVVRGDSAAYFCASSQASGRTETQYFGPGTRLLVL.

This clone has just one count. V gene TRBV5-1 combines with J gene TRBJ2-1; 7 nucleotides align to TRBD2. The CDR3 loop spans 14 amino acids. Trimming took 2 bases from V and 8 from J; bases not matched to a gene: 7. CDR1 and CDR2 from the germline V gene are SGHRS and YFSETQ. Written as DNA, the CDR3 is TGCGCCAGCAGCTTACCGGGAGGTGTCTATGAGCAGTTCTTC. Translating it yields CASSLPGGVYEQFF.

The rearrangement joins TRBV28 to TRBJ2-3, with TRBD2 matching over 8 bases. Germline values: CDR1 MDHEN, CDR2 SYDVKM. There are 15 residues in the CDR3. V gave up 7 bases and J gave up 1 base; unmatched junction bases: 7. The chain's CDR3 is CASTQAGAGTDTQYF. The CDR3 DNA reads as TGTGCCAGCACTCAAGCGGGAGCCGGCACAGATACGCAGTATTTT. Variable domain in full (rest from reference TRBV28 and TRBJ2-3): DVKVTQSSRYLVKRTGEKVFLECVQDMDHENMFWYRQDPGLGLRLIYFSYDVKMKEKGDIPEGYSVSREKKERFSLILESASTNQTSMYLCASTQAGAGTDTQYFGPGTRLTVL.

The chain links TRBV3-1 (or the pseudogene TRBV3-2) to TRBJ2-1, with 7 bases lining up with TRBD1. CDR3 length: 14 amino acids. CDR1 is LGHDT and CDR2 is YNNKEL in the germline V gene (reference sequence). Trimming removed 2 bases from V and 6 bases from J; junction bases left unmatched: 4. CDR3 loop: CASSQPGQINEQFF. CDR3 bases: TGTGCCAGCAGCCAACCGGGACAGATCAATGAGCAGTTCTTC.

The rearrangement links TRBV13 to TRBJ2-7; 11 bases line up with TRBD1. CDR3 length: 17 amino acids. Trimming took 1 base from V and 1 from J; bases not matched to a gene: 6. Germline V gene sequence: CDR1 PRHDT, CDR2 FYEKMQ (reference sequence). The CDR3 is CASSLEGTGGISYEQYF. The CDR3 DNA reads as TGTGCCAGCAGCTTAGAGGGGACAGGGGGAATTTCCTACGAGCAGTACTTC. Full variable domain (remainder filled in from reference TRBV13 and TRBJ2-7): AAGVIQSPRHLIKEKRETATLKCYPIPRHDTVYWYQQGPGQDPQFLISFYEKMQSDKGSIPDRFSAQQFSDYHSELNMSSLELGDSALYFCASSLEGTGGISYEQYFGPGTRLTVT.

The CDR3 region is CASSPRTGGTEAFF. CDR3 bases: TGCGCCAGCAGCCCTAGGACAGGGGGCACTGAAGCTTTCTTT. This chain connects TRBV5-1 to TRBJ1-1; 10 nucleotides match TRBD1. The CDR3 loop spans 14 amino acids. V shed 4 bases, J shed 4 bases, and the junction held 4 bases outside the gene matches. Germline values: CDR1 SGHRS, CDR2 YFSETQ.

This chain uses TRBV2 with TRBJ2-7; TRBD2 matches 12 bases. This CDR3 spans 17 amino acids. With V trimmed by 6 bases and J by 2 bases, 11 bases remained unmatched. Per the germline V gene, CDR1 is SNHLY and CDR2 is FYNNEI. The CDR3 loop reads CASRPQLAGGRTYEQYF. The CDR3 DNA sequence: TGTGCCAGCAGGCCCCAACTAGCGGGAGGACGAACCTACGAGCAGTACTTC.

This rearrangement joins TRBV10-3 to TRBJ1-1, with 9 bases lining up with TRBD1. Germline-derived CDR1 and CDR2 are ENHRY and SYGVKD. After removal of 5 bases from V and 4 bases from J, the junction contained 11 bases not matched to a gene. This CDR3 region has 16 residues. The CDR3 here is CAISLPGTGQGTEAFF. The CDR3 DNA reads TGTGCCATCAGTCTCCCCGGGACAGGGCAAGGCACTGAAGCTTTCTTT.

This clone was detected a few times. The J gene is TRBJ2-3, the V gene TRBV4-3; D is unclear. V was cut by 0 bases and J by 1 base, with 8 bases left in between. The CDR3 consists of 15 residues. Per germline, CDR1 LGHNA and CDR2 YSLEER. The CDR3 region is CASSQDHQGTDTQYF. CDR3 bases: TGCGCCAGCAGCCAAGATCACCAGGGCACAGATACGCAGTATTTT.

The chain has TRBV12-3 or TRBV12-4 and TRBJ1-1, with 8 bases lining up with TRBD1. Trimming took 10 bases from V and 4 from J; bases not matched to a gene: 8. This CDR3 comprises 13 residues. The CDR3 here is CATKDREGTEAFF. CDR3 nucleotide sequence: TGTGCCACAAAGGACAGGGAAGGCACTGAAGCTTTCTTT.

V and J are TRBV25-1 and TRBJ2-2, with 14 bases aligning to TRBD2. Trimming removed 6 bases from V and 4 bases from J; junction bases left unmatched: 4. The CDR3 has 16 amino acids. Germline lookup yields CDR1 MGHDK and CDR2 SYGVNS. The CDR3 sequence is CASSHGLAGGTGELFF. CDR3 in DNA: TGTGCCAGCAGCCACGGACTAGCGGGGGGCACCGGGGAGCTGTTTTTT.

The V call is TRBV30, the J call TRBJ2-5, with a weak D call TRBD1 (6 bases). The CDR3 has 14 amino acids. The germline CDR1 and CDR2 sequences are GTSNPN and SVGIG (reference sequence). V gave up 0 bases and J gave up 4 bases, with 12 bases separating them. CDR3 in amino acids: CAWSVTGRGETQYF. CDR3 in DNA: TGTGCCTGGAGTGTAACAGGGAGAGGAGAGACCCAGTACTTC.

CDR3 sequence reads: CASSQGGTKFF. For the CDR3, the DNA is TGTGCCAGCAGCCAAGGGGGGACTAAATTCTTC. The chain is built from TRBV14 and TRBJ2-1; 7 bases align to TRBD2. CDR1 SGHDN and CDR2 FVKESK come from the germline V gene. This CDR3 is 11 amino acids long. V trimming: 1 base; J trimming: 16 bases; junction bases outside the gene matches: 4.

The chain combines TRBV3-1 (or the pseudogene TRBV3-2) with TRBJ2-5, with a possible D match to TRBD1 (6 bases). Trimming removed 3 bases at V and 5 bases at J, with 19 bases between. The CDR3 is 16 amino acids. Germline V CDR1 and CDR2: LGHDT, YNNKEL (reference sequence). CDR3 loop: CASSQVPDRYWETQYF. In nucleotides, the CDR3 is TGTGCCAGCAGCCAGGTTCCGGACAGATACTGGGAGACCCAGTACTTC.

V is TRBV19 and J is TRBJ1-2, with unresolved D. The ends were cut back, 1 base at V and 8 bases at J, with 14 bases in the middle. The CDR3 loop spans 14 amino acids. CDR1 LNHDA and CDR2 SQIVND come from the germline V gene (reference sequence). Written as DNA, the CDR3 is TGTGCCAGTAGTATAGGCCGACTCGTGCAGGGCTACACCTTC. Residues: CASSIGRLVQGYTF. Variable domain in full (rest from reference TRBV19 and TRBJ1-2): DGGITQSPKYLFRKEGQNVTLSCEQNLNHDAMYWYRQDPGQGLRLIYYSQIVNDFQKGDIAEGYSVSREKKESFPLTVTSAQKNPTAFYLCASSIGRLVQGYTFGSGTRLTVV.

This clone was picked up one time. This chain connects TRBV18 to TRBJ2-4; D remains unclear. Germline CDR1 reads KGHSH; CDR2 reads LQKENI. CDR3 length equals 13 residues. V gave up 2 bases and J gave up 3 bases, with 5 bases separating them. CDR3 DNA: TGTGCCAGCTCACCAGAGGACAAAAACATTCAGTACTTC. Protein sequence: CASSPEDKNIQYF.

The rearrangement joins TRBV6-1 to TRBJ1-5, with a tentative D call TRBD1 (6 bases). With 2 bases removed from V and 3 bases from J, the gap between germline ends came to 17 bases. Germline CDR1 and CDR2: MNHNS and SASEGT. The CDR3 has 17 residues. The CDR3 DNA reads TGTGCCAGCAGTGAACAGGACAGTTCCTATTCCAATCAGCCCCAGCATTTT. It translates to CASSEQDSSYSNQPQHF.

This chain connects TRBV27 to TRBJ2-1, with D perhaps matching TRBD1 (7 bases). Trimming removed 1 base from V and 10 bases from J, with 20 bases in between. CDR1 is MNHEY, CDR2 SMNVEV, per germline (reference sequence). The CDR3 has 16 residues. The CDR3 reads CASSLLEGASFREQFF. DNA of the CDR3: TGTGCCAGCAGTTTATTGGAGGGGGCGTCGTTTCGGGAGCAGTTCTTC.